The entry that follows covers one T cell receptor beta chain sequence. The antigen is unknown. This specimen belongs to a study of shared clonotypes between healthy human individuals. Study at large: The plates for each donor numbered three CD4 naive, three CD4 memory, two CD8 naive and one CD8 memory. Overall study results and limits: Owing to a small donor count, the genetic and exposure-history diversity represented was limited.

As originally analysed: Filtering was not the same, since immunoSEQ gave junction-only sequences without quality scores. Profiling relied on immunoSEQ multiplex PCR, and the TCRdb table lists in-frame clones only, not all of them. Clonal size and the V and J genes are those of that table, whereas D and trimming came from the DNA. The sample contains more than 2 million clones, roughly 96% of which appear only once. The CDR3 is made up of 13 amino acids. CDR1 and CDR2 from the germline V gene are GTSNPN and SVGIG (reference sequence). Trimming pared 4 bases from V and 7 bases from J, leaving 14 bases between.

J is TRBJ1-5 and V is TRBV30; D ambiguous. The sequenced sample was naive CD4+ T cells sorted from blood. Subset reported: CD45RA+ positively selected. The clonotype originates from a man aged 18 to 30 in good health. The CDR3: CAWTLGVDQPQHF. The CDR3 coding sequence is TGTGCCTGGACCCTTGGGGTGGACCAGCCCCAGCATTTT.